Listed below are T cell receptor beta chains from one sample, sequenced in a study of CD8 T cells in ankylosing spondylitis. One entry per CDR3 protein results from TCRdb running MiXCR on the 5' RACE reads. This table has approximately 300,000 distinct CDR3 sequences, less than 10% appearing once. The material sequenced was blood, either unsorted or a sorted T cell fraction (not recorded which). These receptor sequences come from a male donor with ankylosing spondylitis. Both conserved end residues are trimmed from each CDR3.

>TRBJ2-3|TRBV29-1
SVEGGSGNTDTQY
>TRBJ1-1|TRBV29-1
SVEGRGTEAF
>TRBJ1-2|TRBV29-1
SVEDLGGRYT
>TRBJ2-5|TRBV10-3
AISVAAGSEETQY
>TRBJ2-1|TRBV2
ASRRLRFTSYNEQF
>TRBJ1-5|TRBV3-1
ASSQDQGWKPQH
>TRBJ2-7|TRBV12-3/TRBV12-4
ASSLRPSVPYERY
>TRBJ2-1|TRBV11-2
ASSSLDRGGEQF
>TRBJ2-1|TRBV7-9
ASSKNNEQF
>TRBJ1-4|TRBV29-1
SVGTGRGNEKLF
>TRBJ2-2|TRBV7-2
ASSMIRNTGELF
>TRBJ2-1|TRBV20-1
SARDPGLTNYNEQF
>TRBJ2-2|TRBV7-6
ASSSRTGRTGELF
>TRBJ2-7|TRBV4-1
ASSPGQGGSYEQY
>TRBJ2-2|TRBV12-3/TRBV12-4
ASNQGTPTGELF
>TRBJ2-7|TRBV7-9
ASSSGGGSPYEQY
>TRBJ2-1|TRBV19
ASSIRQGIEQF
>TRBJ2-7|TRBV27
ASSLQAGWSYEQY
>TRBJ1-4|TRBV12-3/TRBV12-4
ASSLYGDEKLF
>TRBJ2-1|TRBV10-3
AITPGLAGVYNEQF
>TRBJ2-4|TRBV20-1
SADSGRAEDSKNIQY
>TRBJ2-5|TRBV20-1
SARDSRAAETQY
>TRBJ1-1|TRBV29-1
SAHDRGRSPEAF
>TRBJ1-3|TRBV18
ASSPANSGNTIY
>TRBJ2-1|TRBV5-1
ASRYGTSGSNEQF
>TRBJ2-1|TRBV18
ASSPGPGLTNEQF
>TRBJ1-3|TRBV15
ATSRDSGFGNTIY
>TRBJ2-1|TRBV7-9
ASSLARHYNEQF
>TRBJ2-7|TRBV20-1
SALRDGVYEQY
>TRBJ1-5|TRBV10-3
ASRGVSQPQH
>TRBJ2-3|TRBV18
ASSPSLAGGTDTQY
>TRBJ2-2|TRBV20-1
SAGTSRLGELF
>TRBJ2-1|TRBV2
ASSEALGRGIQPSYNEQF
>TRBJ2-5|TRBV5-1
ASSSGTGSQETQY
>TRBJ2-1|TRBV28
ASTPGGRHSYNEQF
>TRBJ1-3|TRBV10-3
AISEDRGRGNTIY
>TRBJ2-1|TRBV29-1
SATGSEQF
>TRBJ2-1|TRBV12-3/TRBV12-4
ASSLILAGAGNEQF
>TRBJ2-7|TRBV18
ASSGTGSYEQY
>TRBJ2-7|TRBV12-3/TRBV12-4
ASRVAGIRDAYEQY
>TRBJ2-1|TRBV6-1
ASSEAWGGSEQF
>TRBJ2-3|TRBV20-1
SATQRQGAGDTQY
>TRBJ2-7|TRBV6-2/TRBV6-3
ASSYGFGDYEQY
>TRBJ1-4|TRBV5-1
ASSDSGTGHTTNEKLF
>TRBJ2-1|TRBV11-2
ASSLFPGPKDEQF
>TRBJ2-3|TRBV10-2
ASRDSWGPTDTQY
>TRBJ2-7|TRBV7-6
ASSLGSSGRQTTYEQY
>TRBJ1-5|TRBV7-2
ASSTGTGGAQPQH
>TRBJ2-7|TRBV4-1
ASSQVRDSEQY